The clone carrying this T cell receptor beta chain was picked up many times. What it binds is not known. This CDR3 is built from 18 residues. The V end lost 5 bases, the J end lost 3 bases, and 26 bases lay between the germline ends. Germline V gene data show CDR1 as MDHEN and CDR2 as SYDVKM. RNA transcripts yielded amplified TCR beta CDR3 regions. HTBI primers drove first-round RT-PCR of the TCR CDR3. TCRdb reanalysed the multiplex PCR reads using MiXCR and keeps one entry per CDR3 protein. Counted here are about 350,000 distinct CDR3 sequences, over 15% occurring once; the ten biggest clones make up 15%. The data were taken from a study of T cells in Graves' hyperthyroidism and ophthalmopathy. General study points: In the analysis, a 13 V-J model separated ophthalmopathy from stable hyperthyroidism.

Ophthalmopathy patients had moderate-to-severe active disease, CAS ≥3, NOSPECS ≥4, and disease duration under 3 months. This receptor was identified in a woman between 40 and 50 years old with Graves' ophthalmopathy. Sequencing was carried out using blood. The gene calls are TRBV28 and TRBJ2-7; tentatively, D is TRBD1 (6 bases). CDR3 DNA: TGTGCCAGCAGTGGACCGGGACAAGGCCTTACGGGCTACTACGAGCAGTACTTC. This sequence encodes CASSGPGQGLTGYYEQYF.